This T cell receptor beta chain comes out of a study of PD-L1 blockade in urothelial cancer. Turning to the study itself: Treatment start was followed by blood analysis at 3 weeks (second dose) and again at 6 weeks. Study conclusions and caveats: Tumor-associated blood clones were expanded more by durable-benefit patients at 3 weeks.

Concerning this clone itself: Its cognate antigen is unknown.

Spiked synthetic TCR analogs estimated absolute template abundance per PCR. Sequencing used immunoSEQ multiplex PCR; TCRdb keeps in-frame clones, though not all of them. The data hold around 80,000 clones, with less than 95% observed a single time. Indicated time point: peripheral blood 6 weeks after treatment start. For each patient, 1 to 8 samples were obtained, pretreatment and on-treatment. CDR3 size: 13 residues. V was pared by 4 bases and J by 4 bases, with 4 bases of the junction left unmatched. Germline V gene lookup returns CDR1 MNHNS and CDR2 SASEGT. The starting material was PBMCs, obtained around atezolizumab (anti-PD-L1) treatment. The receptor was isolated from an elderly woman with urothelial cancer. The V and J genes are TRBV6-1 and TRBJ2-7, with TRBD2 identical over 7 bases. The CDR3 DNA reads TGTGCCAGCAGTGTAGAGGGAGGGTACGAGCAGTACTTC. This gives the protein CASSVEGGYEQYF.